Listed below are T cell receptor beta chains from one sample, sequenced in a study of human T cells and chemical hapten exposure. TCRdb ran MiXCR on the RACE reads and lists one entry per CDR3 protein. Of more than 70,000 distinct CDR3 sequences in the sample, 11% were seen once. The starting material was whole blood, obtained in connection with sensitization to the hapten diphenylcyclopropenone (DPC). These receptors were collected from a woman in her 30s with alopecia areata. Some clones in this sample may be carry-over from other donors' samples. Both conserved end residues are part of each CDR3. Each record gives: V gene, CDR3 protein.

V gene: TRBV11-2; CDR3 protein: CASSFPTSGSWVDTQYF
V gene: TRBV18; CDR3 protein: CASSPLEANVLTF
V gene: TRBV10-3; CDR3 protein: CAIRSGDSYNEQFF
V gene: TRBV3-1; CDR3 protein: CASSPSGHEQFF
V gene: TRBV6-5; CDR3 protein: CASRLAGAGELFF
V gene: TRBV20-1; CDR3 protein: CSARGLFTGWDTGELFF
V gene: TRBV12-3/TRBV12-4; CDR3 protein: CASSLGGAQETQYF
V gene: TRBV7-2; CDR3 protein: CASSLKVRIEAFF
V gene: TRBV19; CDR3 protein: CASSIHKSYNEQFF
V gene: TRBV2; CDR3 protein: CASSYPGTYVSYNEQFF
V gene: TRBV28; CDR3 protein: CASSLQAGEAYF
V gene: TRBV3-1; CDR3 protein: CASSQDPQGTNTGELFF
V gene: TRBV7-8; CDR3 protein: CASRQGREATDTQYF
V gene: TRBV7-8; CDR3 protein: CASSSPVGHNSPLHF
V gene: TRBV30; CDR3 protein: CAFSTGRGASTDTQYF
V gene: TRBV12-5; CDR3 protein: CASGFDPNTEAFF
V gene: TRBV3-1; CDR3 protein: CASTTGPGGYNEQFF
V gene: TRBV20-1; CDR3 protein: CSARVGLAGLYEQYF
V gene: TRBV4-1; CDR3 protein: CASSQRGLDLGLDNEQFF
V gene: TRBV7-2; CDR3 protein: CASRKDGLTGEQFF
V gene: TRBV20-1; CDR3 protein: CSASEGPAKNIQYF
V gene: TRBV29-1; CDR3 protein: CSVEQGAMYEQYF
V gene: TRBV29-1; CDR3 protein: CSVEDLRLAYNEQFF
V gene: TRBV18; CDR3 protein: CASSPSEGTEAFF
V gene: TRBV7-6; CDR3 protein: CASSLGPRSEAFF
V gene: TRBV3-1; CDR3 protein: CASSQTVEFLRKSGANVLTF
V gene: TRBV5-4; CDR3 protein: CASSRPDRGRHEQYF
V gene: TRBV5-1; CDR3 protein: CASSLGGPGSLSETQYF
V gene: TRBV5-1; CDR3 protein: CASSPGAGTKNIQYF